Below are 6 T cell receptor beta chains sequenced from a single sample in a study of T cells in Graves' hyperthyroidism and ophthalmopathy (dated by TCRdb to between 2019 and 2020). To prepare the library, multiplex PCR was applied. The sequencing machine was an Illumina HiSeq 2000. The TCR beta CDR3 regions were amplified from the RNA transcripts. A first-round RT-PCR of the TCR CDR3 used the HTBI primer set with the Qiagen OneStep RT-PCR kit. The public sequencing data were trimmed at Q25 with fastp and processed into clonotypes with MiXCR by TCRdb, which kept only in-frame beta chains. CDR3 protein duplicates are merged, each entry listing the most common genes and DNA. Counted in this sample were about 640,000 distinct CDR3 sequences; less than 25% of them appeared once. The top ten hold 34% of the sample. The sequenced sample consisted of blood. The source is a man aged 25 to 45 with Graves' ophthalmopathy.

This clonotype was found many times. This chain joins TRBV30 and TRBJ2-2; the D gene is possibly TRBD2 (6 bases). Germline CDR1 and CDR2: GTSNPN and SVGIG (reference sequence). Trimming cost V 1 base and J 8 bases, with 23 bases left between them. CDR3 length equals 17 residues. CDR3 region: CAWSALHSSGRFGELFF. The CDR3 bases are TGTGCCTGGAGTGCCCTACATTCAAGCGGGCGTTTTGGGGAGCTGTTTTTT.

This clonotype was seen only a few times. The CDR3 coding sequence is TGTGCCAGCAGTTTATACTACAACGAGGGGAACGAGCAGTACTTC. The encoded protein is CASSLYYNEGNEQYF. The V call is TRBV28, the J call TRBJ2-7; D possibly uses TRBD1 or TRBD2 (5 bases each). This CDR3 region has 15 residues. V dropped 1 base and J dropped 5 bases, with 15 bases sitting between them. Germline V CDR1 and CDR2: MDHEN, SYDVKM. Drawing the rest from reference TRBV28 and TRBJ2-7, the complete variable domain is DVKVTQSSRYLVKRTGEKVFLECVQDMDHENMFWYRQDPGLGLRLIYFSYDVKMKEKGDIPEGYSVSREKKERFSLILESASTNQTSMYLCASSLYYNEGNEQYFGPGTRLTVT.

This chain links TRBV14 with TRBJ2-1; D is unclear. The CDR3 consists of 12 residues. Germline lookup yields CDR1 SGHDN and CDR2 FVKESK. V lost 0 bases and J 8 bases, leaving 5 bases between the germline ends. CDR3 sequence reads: CASSQEPHEQFF. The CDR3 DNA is TGTGCCAGCAGCCAAGAGCCCCATGAGCAGTTCTTC.

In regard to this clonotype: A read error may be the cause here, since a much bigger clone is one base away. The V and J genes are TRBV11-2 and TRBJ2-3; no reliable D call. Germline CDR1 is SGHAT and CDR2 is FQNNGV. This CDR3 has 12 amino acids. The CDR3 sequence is CASTRDSDTRYF. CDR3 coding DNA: TGTGCCAGCACCCGAGACTCTGATACGCGGTATTTT.

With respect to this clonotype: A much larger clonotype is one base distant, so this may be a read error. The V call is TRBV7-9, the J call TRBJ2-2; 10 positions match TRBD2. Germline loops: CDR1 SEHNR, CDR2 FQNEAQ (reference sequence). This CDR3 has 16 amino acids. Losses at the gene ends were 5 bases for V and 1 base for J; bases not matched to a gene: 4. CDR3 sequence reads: CASSDASGGNTGELFF. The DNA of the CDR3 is TGTGCCAGCAGCGACGCTAGCGGGGGGAACACCGGGGAGCTGTTTTTT.

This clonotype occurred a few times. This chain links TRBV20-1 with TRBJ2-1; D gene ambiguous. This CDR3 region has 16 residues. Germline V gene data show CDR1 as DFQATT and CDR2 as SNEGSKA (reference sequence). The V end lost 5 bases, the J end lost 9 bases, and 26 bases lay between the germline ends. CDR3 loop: CSASPPLRPVSREQFF. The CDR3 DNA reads TGCAGTGCTTCCCCTCCTCTGCGGCCTGTTTCGCGTGAGCAGTTCTTC.